This TCR beta chain is drawn from a study of cytomegalovirus exposure and HLA in healthy donors. Amplification used 60 Vbeta primers and 13 Jbeta primers. Libraries were prepared by immunoSEQ multiplex PCR; TCRdb keeps only in-frame clonotypes and omits some of them. The sample gives 130,000 to 150,000 clones, approximately 79% of which show up once; 6.7% is in the top ten. The CDR3 is 15 amino acids. Sequenced: PBMCs. The TCR originated in a woman between 40 and 50 years old in good health and CMV-seropositive. The chain combines TRBV21-1 with TRBJ2-5; the table's TRBD2 call for D was not verified on the DNA. TRBV21-1 is marked as a pseudogene. The CDR3 protein is CASSNPGLGGETQYF. In DNA, the CDR3 is TGTGCCAGCAGCAACCCGGGACTAGGGGGAGAGACCCAGTACTTC.